A selection of T cell receptor beta chains follows, all from one sample in a study of T-cell reconstitution after alpha-beta-depleted transplantation in children. One entry per CDR3 protein, called by TCRdb with MiXCR from the PCR reads. The table has some 530,000 distinct CDR3 sequences, 12% seen once. The sample was PBMCs from the stem cell graft donor, taken from the stem cell graft. Source of these receptors: a human donor who donated a stem cell graft to a child with combined immunodeficiency. Both conserved end residues are part of each CDR3. D genes are given only for firm matches. A clone size is listed for some rows: how often the clone was seen (once, few, many), or a class if it is expanded.

V gene: TRBV12-3/TRBV12-4
J gene: TRBJ2-7
clone size: .
D gene: .
CDR3 protein: CASGGPGYEQYF
CDR3 DNA: TGTGCCAGCGGGGGTCCTGGGTACGAGCAGTACTTC

V gene: TRBV7-9
J gene: TRBJ2-1
clone size: many
D gene: TRBD2
CDR3 protein: CASSLVVREGNEQFF
CDR3 DNA: TGTGCCAGCAGCTTAGTGGTGCGGGAGGGCAATGAGCAGTTCTTC

V gene: TRBV6-5
J gene: TRBJ1-1
clone size: many
D gene: .
CDR3 protein: CASSYRTSGDTEAFF
CDR3 DNA: TGTGCCAGCAGTTACCGCACGTCGGGGGACACTGAAGCTTTCTTT

V gene: TRBV5-1
J gene: TRBJ2-5
clone size: .
D gene: TRBD1
CDR3 protein: CASSSQGTGGETQYF
CDR3 DNA: TGCGCCAGCAGCTCGCAAGGGACAGGGGGAGAGACCCAGTACTTC

V gene: TRBV12-3/TRBV12-4
J gene: TRBJ2-7
clone size: few
D gene: .
CDR3 protein: CASSEGSSYEQYF
CDR3 DNA: TGTGCCAGCAGCGAAGGGAGCTCCTACGAGCAGTACTTC

V gene: TRBV6-5
J gene: TRBJ1-1
clone size: .
D gene: TRBD1
CDR3 protein: CASSYSTGSGTEAFF
CDR3 DNA: TGTGCCAGCAGTTACTCGACAGGGTCGGGCACTGAAGCTTTCTTT

V gene: TRBV7-2
J gene: TRBJ2-2
clone size: .
D gene: .
CDR3 protein: CASSLAGPGQFTGGELFF
CDR3 DNA: TGTGCCAGCAGCTTAGCTGGGCCAGGACAGTTTACAGGCGGGGAGCTGTTTTTT

V gene: TRBV19
J gene: TRBJ1-1
clone size: .
D gene: .
CDR3 protein: CASSMDTEAFF
CDR3 DNA: TGTGCCAGTTCCATGGACACTGAAGCTTTCTTT

V gene: TRBV7-2
J gene: TRBJ2-5
clone size: many
D gene: .
CDR3 protein: CASSPRPETQYF
CDR3 DNA: TGTGCCAGCAGCCCCCGTCCGGAGACCCAGTACTTC

V gene: TRBV20-1
J gene: TRBJ2-1
clone size: few
D gene: .
CDR3 protein: CSARAIGGALFF
CDR3 DNA: TGCAGTGCTAGGGCCATTGGGGGGGCGCTGTTCTTC

V gene: TRBV7-9
J gene: TRBJ2-1
clone size: few
D gene: .
CDR3 protein: CASSLGNTNNEQFF
CDR3 DNA: TGTGCCAGCAGCTTAGGTAATACTAACAATGAGCAGTTCTTC

V gene: TRBV5-1
J gene: TRBJ2-1
clone size: .
D gene: .
CDR3 protein: CASSFTQGSFYNEQFF
CDR3 DNA: TGCGCCAGCAGTTTTACGCAGGGGTCCTTCTACAATGAGCAGTTCTTC

V gene: TRBV29-1
J gene: TRBJ2-7
clone size: few
D gene: TRBD2
CDR3 protein: CSGGGREFYEQYF
CDR3 DNA: TGCAGCGGGGGCGGGAGGGAATTCTACGAGCAGTACTTC

V gene: TRBV10-3
J gene: TRBJ2-4
clone size: many
D gene: .
CDR3 protein: CATAIPSRGNIQYF
CDR3 DNA: TGTGCCACCGCAATCCCTAGCCGCGGAAACATTCAGTACTTC

V gene: TRBV29-1
J gene: TRBJ1-5
clone size: .
D gene: .
CDR3 protein: CSVRTERNQPQHF
CDR3 DNA: TGCAGCGTTCGGACAGAACGCAATCAGCCCCAGCATTTT

V gene: TRBV9
J gene: TRBJ2-1
clone size: .
D gene: .
CDR3 protein: CASSAAPGEQFF
CDR3 DNA: TGTGCCAGCAGCGCCGCTCCGGGTGAGCAGTTCTTC

V gene: TRBV24-1
J gene: TRBJ2-3
clone size: few
D gene: TRBD1
CDR3 protein: CATSDRVPGQGSTQYF
CDR3 DNA: TGTGCCACCAGTGATCGCGTCCCGGGACAGGGGAGTACGCAGTATTTT

V gene: TRBV7-8
J gene: TRBJ2-5
clone size: few
D gene: TRBD1
CDR3 protein: CASSFWTGTTLETQYF
CDR3 DNA: TGTGCCAGCAGCTTCTGGACAGGCACCACACTAGAGACCCAGTACTTC

V gene: TRBV12-3/TRBV12-4
J gene: TRBJ2-1
clone size: few
D gene: TRBD2
CDR3 protein: CASSWTSGGNLYNEQFF
CDR3 DNA: TGTGCCAGCAGTTGGACTAGCGGGGGGAACCTCTACAATGAGCAGTTCTTC

V gene: TRBV20-1
J gene: TRBJ1-5
clone size: .
D gene: .
CDR3 protein: CSASMAASQPQHF
CDR3 DNA: TGCAGTGCTAGCATGGCGGCTAGCCAGCCCCAGCATTTT

V gene: TRBV5-1
J gene: TRBJ2-1
clone size: few
D gene: TRBD1
CDR3 protein: CASSFPGQENNEQFF
CDR3 DNA: TGCGCCAGCAGCTTCCCGGGACAGGAAAACAATGAGCAGTTCTTC

V gene: TRBV5-1
J gene: TRBJ2-7
clone size: many
D gene: .
CDR3 protein: CASSLGWQGYEQYF
CDR3 DNA: TGCGCCAGCAGCTTGGGGTGGCAGGGGTACGAGCAGTACTTC

V gene: TRBV29-1
J gene: TRBJ2-7
clone size: many
D gene: .
CDR3 protein: CSEKLRTRAEQYF
CDR3 DNA: TGCAGCGAAAAACTCAGGACTCGCGCCGAGCAGTACTTC

V gene: TRBV7-9
J gene: TRBJ2-2
clone size: .
D gene: .
CDR3 protein: CASSLALGRGNTGELFF
CDR3 DNA: TGTGCCAGCAGCTTAGCACTCGGCAGGGGTAACACCGGGGAGCTGTTTTTT

V gene: TRBV7-3
J gene: TRBJ2-1
clone size: few
D gene: TRBD2
CDR3 protein: CASSSTSGRDHNEQFF
CDR3 DNA: TGTGCCAGCAGCTCGACTAGCGGGAGGGACCACAATGAGCAGTTCTTC

V gene: TRBV12-3/TRBV12-4
J gene: TRBJ2-1
clone size: .
D gene: TRBD1
CDR3 protein: CASSFWGQGTIEQFF
CDR3 DNA: TGTGCCAGCAGTTTTTGGGGACAGGGGACGATTGAGCAGTTCTTC

V gene: TRBV29-1
J gene: TRBJ2-7
clone size: .
D gene: .
CDR3 protein: CSVESRTPYEQYF
CDR3 DNA: TGCAGCGTTGAGTCCAGAACTCCTTACGAGCAGTACTTC

V gene: TRBV7-6
J gene: TRBJ2-7
clone size: .
D gene: TRBD1
CDR3 protein: CASSHGTGSSREQYF
CDR3 DNA: TGTGCCAGCAGCCATGGGACAGGCAGTTCGCGCGAGCAGTACTTC

V gene: TRBV6-1
J gene: TRBJ2-5
clone size: many
D gene: .
CDR3 protein: CASSEVGGWKTQYF
CDR3 DNA: TGTGCCAGCAGTGAAGTCGGGGGCTGGAAGACCCAGTACTTC

V gene: TRBV4-3
J gene: TRBJ2-1
clone size: many
D gene: .
CDR3 protein: CASSQVAGLYNEQFF
CDR3 DNA: TGCGCCAGCAGCCAAGTGGCGGGCTTATACAATGAGCAGTTCTTC

V gene: TRBV12-3/TRBV12-4
J gene: TRBJ2-2
clone size: many
D gene: .
CDR3 protein: CAIPLTGELFF
CDR3 DNA: TGTGCGATACCTCTTACCGGGGAGCTGTTTTTT

V gene: TRBV2
J gene: TRBJ2-3
clone size: .
D gene: .
CDR3 protein: CASGRDWTTDTQYF
CDR3 DNA: TGTGCCAGCGGAAGGGATTGGACCACAGATACGCAGTATTTT

V gene: TRBV12-3/TRBV12-4
J gene: TRBJ2-7
clone size: few
D gene: .
CDR3 protein: CASSLGFFDEQYF
CDR3 DNA: TGTGCCAGCAGTTTAGGGTTCTTCGACGAGCAGTACTTC

V gene: TRBV7-7
J gene: TRBJ2-1
clone size: few
D gene: .
CDR3 protein: CASSLDGHEQFF
CDR3 DNA: TGTGCCAGCAGCTTAGACGGTCATGAGCAGTTCTTC